This T cell receptor (beta chain) was captured in a study of long-term antiretroviral therapy in people with HIV. Investigators performed immunoSEQ version v3.0 at survey level. It was 40,000-50,000 T-cell genomes per sample that sequencing targeted. The assay was immunoSEQ multiplex PCR, and TCRdb's table has in-frame clones only and misses some. This sample yields around 20,000 clones, of which about 85% are seen a single time; under 4.5% belongs to the top ten. Trimming took off 3 bases at V and 5 bases at J, with 7 bases between the two ends. This CDR3 is built from 12 residues. CDR1 MNHEY and CDR2 SMNVEV come from the germline V gene (reference sequence).

The sequencing used unsorted PBMCs, collected roughly 4 years after starting antiretroviral therapy. The TCR comes from a man aged 18 to 29 with HIV. V is TRBV27 and J is TRBJ1-1; unclear D gene. CDR3 bases: TGTGCCAGCAGTTTTTTGGGGACTGAAGCTTTCTTT. Translating gives CASSFLGTEAFF.